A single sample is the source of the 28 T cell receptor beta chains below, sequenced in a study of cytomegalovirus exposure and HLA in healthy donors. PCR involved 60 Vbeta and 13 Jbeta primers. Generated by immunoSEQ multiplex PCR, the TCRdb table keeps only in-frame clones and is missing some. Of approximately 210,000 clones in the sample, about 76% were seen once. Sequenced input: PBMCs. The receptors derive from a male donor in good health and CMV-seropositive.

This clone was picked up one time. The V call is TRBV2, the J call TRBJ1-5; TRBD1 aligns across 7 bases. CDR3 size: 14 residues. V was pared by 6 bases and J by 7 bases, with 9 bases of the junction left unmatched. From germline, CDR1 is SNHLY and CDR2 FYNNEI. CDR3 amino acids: CASRSTGSEQPQHF. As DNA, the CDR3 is TGTGCCAGCAGGTCGACAGGGTCGGAGCAGCCCCAGCATTTT.

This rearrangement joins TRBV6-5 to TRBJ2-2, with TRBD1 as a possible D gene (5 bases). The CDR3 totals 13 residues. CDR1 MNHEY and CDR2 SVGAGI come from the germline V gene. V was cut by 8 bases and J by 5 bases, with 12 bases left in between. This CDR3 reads CASAQGGTGELFF. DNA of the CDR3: TGTGCCAGCGCTCAGGGTGGAACCGGGGAGCTGTTTTTT.

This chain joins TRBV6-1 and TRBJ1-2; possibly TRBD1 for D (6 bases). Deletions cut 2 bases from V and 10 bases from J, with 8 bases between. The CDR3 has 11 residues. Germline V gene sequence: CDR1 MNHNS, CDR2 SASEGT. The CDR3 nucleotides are TGTGCCAGCAGTGAAAACAGGGTCTACACCTTC. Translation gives CASSENRVYTF.

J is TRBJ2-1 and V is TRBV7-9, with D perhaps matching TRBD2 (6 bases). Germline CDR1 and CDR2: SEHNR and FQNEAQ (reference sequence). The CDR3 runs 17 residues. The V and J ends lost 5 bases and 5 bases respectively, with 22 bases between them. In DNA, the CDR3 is TGTGCCAGCAGCGTCCCTTCCCTGGGACTTGGGGACAATGAGCAGTTCTTC. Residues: CASSVPSLGLGDNEQFF.

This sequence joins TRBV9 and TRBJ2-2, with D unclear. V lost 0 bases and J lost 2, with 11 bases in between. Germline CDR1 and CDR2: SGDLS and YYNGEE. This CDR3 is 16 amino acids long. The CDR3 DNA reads TGTGCCAGCAGCGTAGAACCACCCTACAACACCGGGGAGCTGTTTTTT. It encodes CASSVEPPYNTGELFF.

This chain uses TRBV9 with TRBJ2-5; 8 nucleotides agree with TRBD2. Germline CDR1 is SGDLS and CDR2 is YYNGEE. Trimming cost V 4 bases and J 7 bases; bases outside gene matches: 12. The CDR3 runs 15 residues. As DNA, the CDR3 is TGTGCCAGCAGCCCGCGACACGGGGGGGACGGGACCCAGTACTTC. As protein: CASSPRHGGDGTQYF.

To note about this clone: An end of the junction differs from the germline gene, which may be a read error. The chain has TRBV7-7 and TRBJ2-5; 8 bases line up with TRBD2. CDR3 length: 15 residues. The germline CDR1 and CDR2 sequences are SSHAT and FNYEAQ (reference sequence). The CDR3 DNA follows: TGTGCTAGCAGCTTAGTTACTAGCGGAGAAGAGACCCAGTACTTC. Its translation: CASSLVTSGEETQYF.

The CDR3 coding sequence is TGTGCCAGCAGCTTAGATATCGCAGGCTCTAACTATGGCTACACCTTC. This sequence encodes CASSLDIAGSNYGYTF. The gene calls are TRBV11-2 and TRBJ1-2, with unresolved D. V was trimmed by 0 bases and J by 0 bases, leaving 11 bases between them. The CDR3 is 16 amino acids. The germline V gene has CDR1 SGHAT and CDR2 FQNNGV. Drawing the rest from reference TRBV11-2 and TRBJ1-2, the complete variable domain is EAGVAQSPRYKIIEKRQSVAFWCNPISGHATLYWYQQILGQGPKLLIQFQNNGVVDDSQLPKDRFSAERLKGVDSTLKIQPAKLEDSAVYLCASSLDIAGSNYGYTFGSGTRLTVV.

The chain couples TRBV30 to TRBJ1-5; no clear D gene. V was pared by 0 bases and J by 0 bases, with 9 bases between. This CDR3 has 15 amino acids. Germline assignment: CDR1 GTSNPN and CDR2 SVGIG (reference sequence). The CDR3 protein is CAWSVPVLSNQPQHF. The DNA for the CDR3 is TGTGCCTGGAGTGTACCGGTTCTTAGCAATCAGCCCCAGCATTTT.

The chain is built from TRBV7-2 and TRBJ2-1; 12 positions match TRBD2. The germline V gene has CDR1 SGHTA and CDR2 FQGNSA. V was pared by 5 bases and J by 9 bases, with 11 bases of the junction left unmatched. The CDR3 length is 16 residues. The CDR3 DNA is TGTGCCAGCAGCCCCCCGACTAGCGGGAGAGGTAGTGAGCAGTTCTTC. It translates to CASSPPTSGRGSEQFF.

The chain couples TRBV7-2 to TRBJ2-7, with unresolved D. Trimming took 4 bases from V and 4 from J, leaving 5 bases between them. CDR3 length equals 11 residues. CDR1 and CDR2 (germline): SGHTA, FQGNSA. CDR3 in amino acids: CASSYQYEQYF. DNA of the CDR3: TGTGCCAGCAGCTATCAATACGAGCAGTACTTC.

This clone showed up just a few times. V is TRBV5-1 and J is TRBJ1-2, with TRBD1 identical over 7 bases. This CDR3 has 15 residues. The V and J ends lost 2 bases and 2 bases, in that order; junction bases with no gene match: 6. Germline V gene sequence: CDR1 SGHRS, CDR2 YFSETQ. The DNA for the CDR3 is TGCGCCAGCAGCTTATCCTCGGACAGGAACTATGGCTACACCTTC. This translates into CASSLSSDRNYGYTF.

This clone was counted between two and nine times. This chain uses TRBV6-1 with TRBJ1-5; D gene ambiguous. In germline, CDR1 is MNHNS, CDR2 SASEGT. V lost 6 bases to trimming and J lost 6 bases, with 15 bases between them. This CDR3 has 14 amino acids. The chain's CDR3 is CASSSTKPTQPQHF. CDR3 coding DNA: TGTGCCAGCAGCTCTACTAAGCCTACTCAGCCCCAGCATTTT.

This chain's CDR3 is CASSPNRGGETQYF. The CDR3 DNA sequence: TGTGCCAGCTCACCCAACAGGGGAGGAGAGACCCAGTACTTC. V is TRBV18 and J is TRBJ2-5; D possibly corresponds to TRBD1 (7 bases). CDR1 KGHSH and CDR2 LQKENI come from the germline V gene. V was pared by 3 bases and J by 4 bases, with 12 bases between. CDR3 length: 14 residues.

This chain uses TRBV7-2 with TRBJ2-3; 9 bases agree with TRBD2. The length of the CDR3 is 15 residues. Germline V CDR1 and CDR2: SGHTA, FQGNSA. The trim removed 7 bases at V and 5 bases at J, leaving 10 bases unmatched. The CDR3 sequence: CASTGRREGVDTQYF. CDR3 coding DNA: TGTGCCAGCACCGGTCGGCGGGAGGGTGTAGATACGCAGTATTTT.

CDR3 region: CAITPGQGNEQYF. CDR3 DNA: TGTGCCATCACCCCAGGACAGGGGAACGAGCAGTACTTC. The chain combines TRBV10-3 with TRBJ2-7; 9 positions match TRBD1. The J segment lost 5 bases and the V segment lost 7 bases, leaving 6 bases of the junction unmatched. Germline V gene data show CDR1 as ENHRY and CDR2 as SYGVKD. CDR3 length: 13 amino acids.

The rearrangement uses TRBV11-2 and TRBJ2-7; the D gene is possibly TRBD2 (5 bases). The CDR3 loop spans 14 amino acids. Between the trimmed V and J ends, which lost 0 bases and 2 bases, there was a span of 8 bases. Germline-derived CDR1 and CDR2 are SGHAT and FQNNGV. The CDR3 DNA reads TGTGCCAGCAGCTTAGACGGAGGACCCTACGAGCAGTACTTC. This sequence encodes CASSLDGGPYEQYF.

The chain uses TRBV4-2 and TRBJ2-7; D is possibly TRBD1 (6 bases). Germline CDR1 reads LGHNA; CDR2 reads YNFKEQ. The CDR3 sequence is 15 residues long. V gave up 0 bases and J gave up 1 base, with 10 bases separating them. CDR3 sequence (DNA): TGTGCCAGCAGCCAAGAAATTACAGGGTCCTACGAGCAGTACTTC. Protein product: CASSQEITGSYEQYF.

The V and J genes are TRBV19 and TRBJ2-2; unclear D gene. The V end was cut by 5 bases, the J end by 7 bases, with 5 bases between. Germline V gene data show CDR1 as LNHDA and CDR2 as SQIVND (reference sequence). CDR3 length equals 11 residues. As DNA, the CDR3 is TGTGCCAGTAGTGGAGTCGGGGAGCTGTTTTTT. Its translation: CASSGVGELFF.

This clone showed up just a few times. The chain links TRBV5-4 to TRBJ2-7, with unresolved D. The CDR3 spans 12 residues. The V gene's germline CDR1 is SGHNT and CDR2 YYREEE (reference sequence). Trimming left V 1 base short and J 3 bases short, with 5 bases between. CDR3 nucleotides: TGTGCCAGCAGCTTGCCCGGCTACGAGCAGTACTTC. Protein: CASSLPGYEQYF.

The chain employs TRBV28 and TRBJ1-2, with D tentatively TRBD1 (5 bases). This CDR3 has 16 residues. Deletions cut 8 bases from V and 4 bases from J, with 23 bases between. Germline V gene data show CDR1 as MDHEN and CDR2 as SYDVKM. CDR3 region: CASLSRQGGVRYGYTF. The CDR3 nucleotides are TGTGCCAGCCTAAGTCGGCAGGGAGGGGTTCGCTATGGCTACACCTTC.

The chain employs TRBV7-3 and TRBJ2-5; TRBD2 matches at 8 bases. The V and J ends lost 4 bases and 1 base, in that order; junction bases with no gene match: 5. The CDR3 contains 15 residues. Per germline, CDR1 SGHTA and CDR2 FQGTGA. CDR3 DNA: TGTGCCAGCAGCTCGGGACTAGGGGGCCAAGAGACCCAGTACTTC. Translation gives CASSSGLGGQETQYF.

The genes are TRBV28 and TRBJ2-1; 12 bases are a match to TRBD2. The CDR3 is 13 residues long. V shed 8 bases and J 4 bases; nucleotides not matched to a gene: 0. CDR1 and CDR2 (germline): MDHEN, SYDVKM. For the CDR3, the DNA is TGTGCCAGCGGGACTAGCGGGTACAATGAGCAGTTCTTC. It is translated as CASGTSGYNEQFF.

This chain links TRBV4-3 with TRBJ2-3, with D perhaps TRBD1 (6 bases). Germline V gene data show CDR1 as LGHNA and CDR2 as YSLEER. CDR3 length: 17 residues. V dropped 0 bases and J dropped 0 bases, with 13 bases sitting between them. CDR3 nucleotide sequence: TGCGCCAGCAGCCAAGATCTTTGGGGGCCGAGCACAGATACGCAGTATTTT. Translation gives CASSQDLWGPSTDTQYF.

Written as DNA, the CDR3 is TGTGCCAGCCCCCCCAGGAGGGTTTCGACCGGGGAGCTGTTTTTT. Encoded protein: CASPPRRVSTGELFF. This chain connects TRBV5-8 to TRBJ2-2, with D perhaps TRBD2 (6 bases). Trimming removed 7 bases from V and 5 bases from J, with 18 bases in between. The CDR3 has 15 amino acids. Germline V gives CDR1 SGHTS, CDR2 YDEGEE.

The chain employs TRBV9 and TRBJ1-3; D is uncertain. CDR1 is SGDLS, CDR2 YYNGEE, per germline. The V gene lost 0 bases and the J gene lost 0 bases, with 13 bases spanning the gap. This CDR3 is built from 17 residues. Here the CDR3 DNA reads TGTGCCAGCAGCGTAGGACACGGATCTTCCTCTGGAAACACCATATATTTT. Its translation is CASSVGHGSSSGNTIYF.

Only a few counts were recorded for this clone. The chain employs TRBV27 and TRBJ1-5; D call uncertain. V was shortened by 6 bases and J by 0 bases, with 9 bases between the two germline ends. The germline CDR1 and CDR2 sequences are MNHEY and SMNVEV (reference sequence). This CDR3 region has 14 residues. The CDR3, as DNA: TGTGCCAGCAGCGTACAAGATAGCAATCAGCCCCAGCATTTT. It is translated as CASSVQDSNQPQHF.

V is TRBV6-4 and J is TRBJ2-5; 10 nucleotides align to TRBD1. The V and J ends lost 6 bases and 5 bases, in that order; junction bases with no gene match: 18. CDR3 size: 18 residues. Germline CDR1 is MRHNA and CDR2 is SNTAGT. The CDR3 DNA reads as TGTGCCAGCAGCTACGTCCCGGGACAGGGGCCCACACGGGAGACCCAGTACTTC. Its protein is CASSYVPGQGPTRETQYF.